The table lists the clone carrying this T cell receptor beta chain with a few counts. Original processing notes: Reference gene primer amplification yielded estimated nucleated cell counts. Here immunoSEQ multiplex PCR was the method, and the copy in TCRdb shows in-frame clones only, minus some. V and J calls plus clone size are reproduced from that table; the DNA served to infer D and trimming. Of roughly 180,000 clones detected, more than 75% appear once; the ten largest clones hold around 8.9%. This specimen belongs to a study of blood T cell repertoires in COVID-19. As for the study in general: The study drew acute and convalescent COVID-19 samples from the United States, Italy and Spain. PBMCs, B-cell-depleted T cells, or T cells were the source of the cDNA or gDNA that made up the material.

Germline CDR1 is MNHEY and CDR2 is SMNVEV (reference sequence). This CDR3 is 16 amino acids long. After removal of 2 bases from V and 7 bases from J, the junction contained 13 bases not matched to a gene. The genes are TRBV27 and TRBJ2-7; TRBD1 matches at 8 bases. The receptor's source is a woman aged 50 to 60 with active or convalescent COVID-19. The specimen sequenced was peripheral blood. CDR3 DNA: TGTGCCAGCAGTTTAACCGGGACAGGCATAGGGCAAGAGCAGTACTTC. Its translation: CASSLTGTGIGQEQYF.